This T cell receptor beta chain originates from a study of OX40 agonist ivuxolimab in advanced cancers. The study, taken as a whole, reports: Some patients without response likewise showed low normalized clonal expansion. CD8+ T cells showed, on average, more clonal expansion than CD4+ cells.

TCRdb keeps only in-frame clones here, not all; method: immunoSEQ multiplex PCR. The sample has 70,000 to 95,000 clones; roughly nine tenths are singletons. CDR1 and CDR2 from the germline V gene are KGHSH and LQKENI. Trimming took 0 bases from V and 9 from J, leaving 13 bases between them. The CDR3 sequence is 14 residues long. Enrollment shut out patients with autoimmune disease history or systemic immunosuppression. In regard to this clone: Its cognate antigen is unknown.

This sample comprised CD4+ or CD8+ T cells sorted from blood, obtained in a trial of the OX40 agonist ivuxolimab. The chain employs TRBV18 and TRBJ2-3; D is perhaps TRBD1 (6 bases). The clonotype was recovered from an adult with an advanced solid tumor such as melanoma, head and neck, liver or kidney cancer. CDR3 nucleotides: TGTGCCAGCTCACCACCGTCAGGCCAGGGGACGCAGTATTTT. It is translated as CASSPPSGQGTQYF. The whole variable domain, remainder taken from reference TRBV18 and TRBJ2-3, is NAGVMQNPRHLVRRRGQEARLRCSPMKGHSHVYWYRQLPEEGLKFMVYLQKENIIDESGMPKERFSAEFPKEGPSILRIQQVVRGDSAAYFCASSPPSGQGTQYFGPGTRLTVL.